This is a list of T cell receptor beta chains from one sample in a study of Ad26.COV2.S vaccination and SARS-CoV-2 variants. Sequenced by immunoSEQ multiplex PCR; TCRdb stores in-frame clones only, minus some. The sample consists of about 680,000 clones, 70% to 90% of them appearing once. Specimen: peripheral blood, collected in a trial of Ad26.COV2.S vaccine versus placebo. These receptors all come from a person aged 18-65 years who received the Ad26.COV2.S COVID-19 vaccine or a placebo. Each CDR3 is given with its conserved first and last residue. The D gene is left open where the match is weak. Size tells how often a clone was seen (once, few, many) or the class of an expanded clone, and some rows leave it out.

J	size	D	V	CDR3	DNA
TRBJ1-2	NA	TRBD1	TRBV18	CASSPGQGQGYTF	TGTGCCAGCTCACCCGGACAGGGTCAGGGCTACACCTTC
TRBJ2-5	NA	NA	TRBV7-6	CASSLDLGQETQYF	TGTGCCAGCAGCTTAGATTTGGGCCAAGAGACCCAGTACTTC
TRBJ1-2	NA	NA	TRBV19	CASSIFRDGTYGYTF	TGTGCCAGTAGTATTTTCCGGGACGGAACCTATGGCTACACCTTC
TRBJ2-5	once	NA	TRBV10-2	CASSPQDLRSGETQYF	TGCGCCAGCAGTCCCCAAGATCTGCGGAGTGGAGAGACCCAGTACTTC
TRBJ1-1	NA	NA	TRBV2	CASSDQGGNTEAFF	TGTGCCAGCAGTGACCAGGGTGGGAACACTGAAGCTTTCTTT
TRBJ2-7	once	NA	TRBV7-2	CASSPGPGVYEQYF	TGTGCCAGCAGCCCCGGACCGGGGGTCTACGAGCAGTACTTC
TRBJ2-1	NA	NA	TRBV5-4	CASSSGGSLYNEQFF	TGTGCCAGCAGTTCGGGCGGGTCCCTTTACAATGAGCAGTTCTTC
TRBJ1-2	NA	TRBD1	TRBV9	CASSVTGEYGYTF	TGTGCCAGCAGCGTTACAGGGGAGTATGGCTACACCTTC
TRBJ1-1	NA	NA	TRBV11-2	CASSLNELGTEAFF	TGTGCCAGCAGCTTAAATGAGTTGGGGACTGAAGCTTTCTTT
TRBJ1-2	NA	TRBD1	TRBV11-2	CASSSGRGQGYGYTF	TGTGCCAGCAGCTCCGGACGGGGACAGGGCTATGGCTACACCTTC
TRBJ2-3	NA	TRBD2	TRBV2	CASSFGLAGATSTDTQYF	TGTGCCAGCAGCTTCGGACTAGCGGGGGCGACTAGCACAGATACGCAGTATTTT
TRBJ1-1	NA	TRBD1	TRBV27	CASSLSRGPGTEAFF	TGTGCCAGCAGTTTATCGAGGGGGCCCGGCACTGAAGCTTTCTTT
TRBJ2-2	once	TRBD1	TRBV5-1	CASSLQGADTGELFF	TGCGCCAGCAGCTTACAGGGGGCGGACACCGGGGAGCTGTTTTTT
TRBJ2-1	NA	TRBD2	TRBV7-8	CASSLRLAGGSYNEQFF	TGTGCCAGCAGCTTAAGACTAGCGGGGGGGTCCTACAATGAGCAGTTCTTC
TRBJ2-7	NA	TRBD2	TRBV9	CASSLPSGSSYEQYF	TGTGCCAGCAGTCTTCCTAGCGGGAGCTCCTACGAGCAGTACTTC
TRBJ2-7	NA	TRBD1	TRBV15	CATSRDAGGGSQYF	TGTGCCACCAGCAGAGATGCAGGGGGCGGATCGCAGTACTTC
TRBJ1-3	NA	NA	TRBV18	CASSPSWRTFSGNTIYF	TGTGCCAGCTCACCGTCATGGAGAACCTTCTCTGGAAACACCATATATTTT
TRBJ2-2	NA	NA	TRBV11-2	CASSLGGGTGELFF	TGTGCCAGCAGCTTAGGGGGCGGGACCGGGGAGCTGTTTTTT
TRBJ1-1	once	NA	TRBV15	CATSSRGGYTEAFF	TGTGCCACCTCCAGCCGGGGAGGTTACACTGAAGCTTTCTTT
TRBJ1-4	NA	TRBD1	TRBV5-1	CASSLDGQAFNEKLFF	TGCGCCAGCAGCTTGGATGGACAGGCGTTTAATGAAAAACTGTTTTTT
TRBJ2-5	NA	TRBD1	TRBV27	CASSLRDSPRETQYF	TGTGCCAGCAGTTTAAGGGACAGCCCCCGGGAGACCCAGTACTTC
TRBJ1-1	NA	NA	TRBV12-3/TRBV12-4	CASSFFTEAFF	TGTGCCAGCAGTTTCTTTACTGAAGCTTTCTTT
TRBJ1-6	once	NA	TRBV2	CASSLQGRNNSPLHF	TGTGCCAGCAGTCTCCAGGGACGTAATAATTCACCCCTCCACTTT
TRBJ1-2	NA	TRBD1	TRBV29-1	CSVGTGGAYGYTF	TGCAGCGTTGGAACAGGGGGCGCATATGGCTACACCTTC